This paragraph reports one T cell receptor beta chain. Its target is unknown. The sample is drawn from a study of cytomegalovirus exposure and HLA in healthy donors. Using immunoSEQ multiplex PCR, the repertoire was profiled, and TCRdb retains in-frame clones only, with some absent. The sample consists of about 120,000 clones, roughly 90% of them appearing once. Whole-study findings and limits: In vitro assays verified that three CMV-associated chains recognized CMV antigens specifically. It was 150 or so TCR beta chains that were listed as cytomegalovirus-associated. Cytomegalovirus status was reportedly diagnosed by the classifier with high sensitivity and specificity.

Germline V CDR1 and CDR2: LNHDA, SQIVND (reference sequence). The CDR3 length is 14 residues. V trimming: 5 bases; J trimming: 1 base; junction bases outside the gene matches: 2. It was the approximately 130-subject validation cohort, separate from the roughly 700-subject first cohort, to which the donors belonged. The origin of this receptor is a woman in her late teens or twenties in good health and CMV-seronegative. The chain couples TRBV19 to TRBJ1-1; 9 nucleotides match TRBD1. Sequencing was performed on PBMCs. CDR3 region: CASSLGQGNTEAFF. CDR3 DNA: TGTGCCAGTAGTCTGGGACAGGGGAACACTGAAGCTTTCTTT.